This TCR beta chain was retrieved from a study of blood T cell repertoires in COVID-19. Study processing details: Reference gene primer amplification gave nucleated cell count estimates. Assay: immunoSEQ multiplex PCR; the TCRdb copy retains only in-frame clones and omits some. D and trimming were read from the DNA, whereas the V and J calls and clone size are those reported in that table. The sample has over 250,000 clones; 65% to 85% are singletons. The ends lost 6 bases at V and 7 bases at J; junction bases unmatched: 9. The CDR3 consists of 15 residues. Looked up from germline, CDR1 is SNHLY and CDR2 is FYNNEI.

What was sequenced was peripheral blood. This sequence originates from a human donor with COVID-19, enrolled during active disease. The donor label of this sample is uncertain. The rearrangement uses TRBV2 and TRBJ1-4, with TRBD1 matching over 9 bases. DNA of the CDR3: TGTGCCAGCAGCCTCGAGGGACAGGGATTTGAAAAACTGTTTTTT. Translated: CASSLEGQGFEKLFF.